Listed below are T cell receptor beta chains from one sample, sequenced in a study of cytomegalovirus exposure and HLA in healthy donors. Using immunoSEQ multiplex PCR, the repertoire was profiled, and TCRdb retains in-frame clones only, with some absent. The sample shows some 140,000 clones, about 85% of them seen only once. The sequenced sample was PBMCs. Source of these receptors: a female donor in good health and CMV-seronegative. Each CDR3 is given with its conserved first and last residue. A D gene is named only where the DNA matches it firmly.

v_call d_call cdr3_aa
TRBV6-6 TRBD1 CASMGTGANYGYTF
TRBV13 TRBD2 CASNSLAWLAGGTDTQYF
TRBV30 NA CTSQEGSYNEQFF
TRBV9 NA CASSVAQGEAFF
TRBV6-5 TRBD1 CASSGTGGRETQYF
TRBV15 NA CATRRRVSGGELFF
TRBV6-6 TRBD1 CASSPTTGGGAFF
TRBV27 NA CASSATVRNREKETQYF
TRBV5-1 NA CASSLAGDANYGYTF
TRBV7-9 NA CASSLKARGSYEQYF
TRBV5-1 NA CASSVPTGGNEKLFF
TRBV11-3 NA CASSWGPYSPLHF
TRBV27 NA CASSLDNYEQYF
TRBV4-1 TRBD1 CASSRNRGNDGYTF
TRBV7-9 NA CASSPGGDTQYF
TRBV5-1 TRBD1 CASSLGTSGGDTQYF
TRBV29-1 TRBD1 CSGDRANYGYTF
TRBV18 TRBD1 CASSGQAAYGYTF
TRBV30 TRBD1 CAWKQGQINSPLHF
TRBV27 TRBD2 CASRSAGHSYNEQFF
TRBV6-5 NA CASSHRVEDQPQHF
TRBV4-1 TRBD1 CASSQGPTGGAGYEQYF
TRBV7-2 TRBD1 CASREPGGSYEQYF
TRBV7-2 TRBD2 CASTKLAGGAYEQYF
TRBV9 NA CASSVGGRTDYEQYF
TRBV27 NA CASSPFASSYNSPLHF
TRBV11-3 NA CASGRVNPSYEQYF
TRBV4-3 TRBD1 CASSQDIVQGAYNEQFF
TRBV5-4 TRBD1 CASSPRRWGQQTQYF
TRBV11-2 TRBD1 CASSLSAGTEGQYF
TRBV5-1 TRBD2 CASSLGGSGTGELFF
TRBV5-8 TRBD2 CASAYSGASGTDTQYF
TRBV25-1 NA CASSESGGNYGYTF
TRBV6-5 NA CASRLQARNSPLHF
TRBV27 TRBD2 CASSLSGASGGHLTDTQYF
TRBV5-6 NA CASSSPTQGGPYTDTQYF
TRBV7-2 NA CASSLGQRYYGYTF
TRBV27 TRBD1 CASRFRGLQYF
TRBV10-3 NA CATGGGNEKLFF
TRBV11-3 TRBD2 CASSLASGTSGRGEQYF
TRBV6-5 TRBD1 CASSYGTGEEAFF
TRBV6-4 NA CASSEEMNTEAFF
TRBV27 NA CASSLHRVGNYGYTF
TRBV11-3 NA CASSPQPGVGEQYF
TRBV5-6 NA CASSGDLWGYTF
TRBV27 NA CASSLSRGRQPQHF
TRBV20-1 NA CSAPQADTQYF
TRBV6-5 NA CASSYRPGSGLDGYTF
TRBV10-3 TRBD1 CAIRDPDRNEKLFF
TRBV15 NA CATSRDKGVYQPQHF
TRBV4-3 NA CASSQDDSAIYGYTF
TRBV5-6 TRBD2 CASSPIRMGGGDEQFF
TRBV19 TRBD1 CASSIGETGSGDTQYF